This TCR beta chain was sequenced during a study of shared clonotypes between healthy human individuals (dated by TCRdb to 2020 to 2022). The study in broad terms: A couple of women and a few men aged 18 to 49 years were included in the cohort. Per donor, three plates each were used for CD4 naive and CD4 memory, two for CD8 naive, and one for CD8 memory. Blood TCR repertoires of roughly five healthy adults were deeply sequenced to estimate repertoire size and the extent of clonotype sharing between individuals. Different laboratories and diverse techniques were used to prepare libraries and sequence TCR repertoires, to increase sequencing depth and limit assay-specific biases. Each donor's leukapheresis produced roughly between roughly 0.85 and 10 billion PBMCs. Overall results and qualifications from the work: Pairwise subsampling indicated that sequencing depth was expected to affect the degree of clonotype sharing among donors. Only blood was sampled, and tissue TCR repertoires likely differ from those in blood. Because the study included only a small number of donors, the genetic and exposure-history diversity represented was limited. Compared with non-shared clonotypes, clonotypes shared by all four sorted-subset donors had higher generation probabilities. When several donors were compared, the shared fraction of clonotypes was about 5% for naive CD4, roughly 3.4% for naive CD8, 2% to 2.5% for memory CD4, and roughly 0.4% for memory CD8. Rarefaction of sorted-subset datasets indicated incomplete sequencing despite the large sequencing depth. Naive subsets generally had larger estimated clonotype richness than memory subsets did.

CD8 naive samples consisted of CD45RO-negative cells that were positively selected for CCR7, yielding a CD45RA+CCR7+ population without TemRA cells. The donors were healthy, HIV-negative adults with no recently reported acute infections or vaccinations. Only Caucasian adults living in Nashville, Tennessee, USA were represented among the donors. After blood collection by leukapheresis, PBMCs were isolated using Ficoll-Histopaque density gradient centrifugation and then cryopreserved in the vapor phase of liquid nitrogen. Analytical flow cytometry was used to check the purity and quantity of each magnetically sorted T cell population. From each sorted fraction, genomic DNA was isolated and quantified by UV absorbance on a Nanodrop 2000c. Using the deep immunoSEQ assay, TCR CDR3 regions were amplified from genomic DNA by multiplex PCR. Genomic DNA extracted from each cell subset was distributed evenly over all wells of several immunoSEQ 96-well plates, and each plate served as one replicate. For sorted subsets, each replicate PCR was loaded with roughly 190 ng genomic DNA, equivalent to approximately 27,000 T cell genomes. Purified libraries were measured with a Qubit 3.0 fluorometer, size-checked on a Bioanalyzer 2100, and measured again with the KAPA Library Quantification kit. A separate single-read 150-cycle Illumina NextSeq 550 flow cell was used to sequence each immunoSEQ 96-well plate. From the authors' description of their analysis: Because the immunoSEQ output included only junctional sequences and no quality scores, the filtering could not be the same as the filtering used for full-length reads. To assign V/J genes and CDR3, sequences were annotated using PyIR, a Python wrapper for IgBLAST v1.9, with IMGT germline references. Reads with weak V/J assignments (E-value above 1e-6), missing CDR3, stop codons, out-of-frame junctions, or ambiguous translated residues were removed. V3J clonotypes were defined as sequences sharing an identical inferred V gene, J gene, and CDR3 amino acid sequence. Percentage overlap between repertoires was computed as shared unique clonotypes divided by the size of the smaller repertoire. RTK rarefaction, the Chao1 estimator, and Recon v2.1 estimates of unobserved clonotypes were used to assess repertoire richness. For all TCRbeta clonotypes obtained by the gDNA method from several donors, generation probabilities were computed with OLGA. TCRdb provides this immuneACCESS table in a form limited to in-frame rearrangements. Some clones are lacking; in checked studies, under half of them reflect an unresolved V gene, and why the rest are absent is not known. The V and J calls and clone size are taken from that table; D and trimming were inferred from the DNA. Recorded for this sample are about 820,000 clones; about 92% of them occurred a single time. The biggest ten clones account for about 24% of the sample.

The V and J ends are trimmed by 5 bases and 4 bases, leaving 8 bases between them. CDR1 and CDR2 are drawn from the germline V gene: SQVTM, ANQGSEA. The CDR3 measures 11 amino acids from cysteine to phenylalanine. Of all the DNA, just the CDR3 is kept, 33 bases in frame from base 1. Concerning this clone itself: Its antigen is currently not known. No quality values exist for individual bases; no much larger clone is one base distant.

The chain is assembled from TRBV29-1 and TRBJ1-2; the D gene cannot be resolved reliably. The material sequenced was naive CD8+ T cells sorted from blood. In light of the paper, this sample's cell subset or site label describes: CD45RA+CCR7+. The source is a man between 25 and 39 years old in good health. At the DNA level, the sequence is TGCAGCGTTTCGGACCTCTATGGCTACACCTTC. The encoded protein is CSVSDLYGYTF.